This is a list of T cell receptor beta chains from one sample in a study of OX40 agonist ivuxolimab in advanced cancers. This table comes from immunoSEQ multiplex PCR, and its TCRdb copy is limited to in-frame clones, with some not included. The table includes around 74,000 clones, over 85% detected once. Sequenced material: CD4+ or CD8+ T cells sorted from blood, taken in a trial of the OX40 agonist ivuxolimab. These receptors came from an adult with an advanced solid tumor such as melanoma, head and neck, liver or kidney cancer. The CDR3 runs from the conserved cysteine through the conserved F or W. The D gene is left open where the match is weak.

V	J	D	CDR3	DNA
TRBV28	TRBJ2-7	TRBD1	CASLKDRTEQYF	TGTGCCAGCTTGAAGGACAGGACGGAGCAGTACTTC
TRBV5-1	TRBJ2-6	TRBD2	CASSLASAGRSSGANVLTF	TGCGCCAGCAGCTTGGCCTCAGCGGGGCGTAGCTCTGGGGCCAACGTCCTGACTTTC
TRBV5-1	TRBJ2-5	TRBD2	CASSWLTGGAKTQYF	TGCGCCAGCAGCTGGCTCACGGGGGGGGCTAAGACCCAGTACTTC
TRBV19	TRBJ1-5	.	CASNRGAANQPQHF	TGTGCCAGTAATAGAGGGGCGGCGAATCAGCCCCAGCATTTT
TRBV7-9	TRBJ2-3	TRBD1	CASSIQGWGQDTQYF	TGTGCCAGCAGCATACAGGGGTGGGGTCAGGATACGCAGTATTTT
TRBV6-5	TRBJ2-7	.	CASSYSMVYEQYF	TGTGCCAGCAGTTACTCGATGGTCTACGAGCAGTACTTC
TRBV5-1	TRBJ1-3	.	CASSSRLPTDTIYF	TGCGCCAGCAGCTCCCGACTGCCGACGGACACCATATATTTT
TRBV5-1	TRBJ1-2	TRBD1	CASSSGQGATYGYTF	TGCGCCAGCAGCTCGGGACAGGGGGCCACCTATGGCTACACCTTC
TRBV6-1	TRBJ1-2	.	CASSGSGTTYGYTF	TGTGCCAGCAGTGGTTCCGGGACCACCTATGGCTACACCTTC
TRBV5-1	TRBJ1-6	.	CASSFRGDSPLHF	TGCGCCAGCAGCTTCCGGGGCGATTCACCCCTCCACTTT
TRBV6-1	TRBJ2-1	.	CASSEGQDGDEQFF	TGTGCCAGCAGTGAAGGACAGGATGGGGATGAGCAGTTCTTC
TRBV9	TRBJ2-2	TRBD2	CATAGGNTGELFF	TGTGCCACCGCGGGGGGGAACACCGGGGAGCTGTTTTTT
TRBV14	TRBJ2-7	.	CASRLTGPIYEQYF	TGTGCCAGCAGACTTACGGGACCGATCTACGAGCAGTACTTC
TRBV19	TRBJ1-1	TRBD1	CASSTHRGRTEAFF	TGTGCCAGTAGTACCCACAGGGGCAGGACTGAAGCTTTCTTT
TRBV21-1	TRBJ1-1	.	CASSKMARGAWNTEAFF	TGTGCCAGCAGCAAAATGGCGAGGGGGGCTTGGAACACTGAAGCTTTCTTT
TRBV4-1	TRBJ2-3	TRBD2	CASSQDIGLATDTQYF	TGCGCCAGCAGCCAAGATATCGGACTAGCGACAGATACGCAGTATTTT
TRBV5-1	TRBJ2-3	.	CASSLTGEDTQYF	TGCGCCAGCAGCTTAACCGGTGAAGATACGCAGTATTTT
TRBV5-1	TRBJ1-5	.	CASSLRGTKGGWGNQPQHF	TGCGCCAGCAGCTTGCGGGGAACAAAGGGGGGTTGGGGCAATCAGCCCCAGCATTTT
TRBV19	TRBJ1-2	TRBD1	CASRRGQGNYGYTF	TGTGCCAGTAGGAGGGGACAGGGGAACTATGGCTACACCTTC
TRBV28	TRBJ1-5	.	CASSSIRPGYREQPQHF	TGTGCCAGCAGTTCAATAAGACCGGGCTACAGGGAGCAGCCCCAGCATTTT
TRBV6-5	TRBJ1-1	.	CASSYSIDVNTEAFF	TGTGCCAGCAGTTACTCGATTGACGTCAACACTGAAGCTTTCTTT
TRBV28	TRBJ1-5	.	CASSGYSNQPQHF	TGTGCCAGCAGTGGTTATAGCAATCAGCCCCAGCATTTT
TRBV11-2	TRBJ1-2	TRBD1	CASSLVGTGALGYTF	TGTGCCAGCAGCTTAGTAGGGACAGGGGCTCTTGGCTACACCTTC
TRBV19	TRBJ2-5	.	CASSIDTPGGAQETQYF	TGTGCCAGTAGTATAGATACCCCAGGGGGGGCACAAGAGACCCAGTACTTC
TRBV30	TRBJ1-2	TRBD1	CAWRDRVGYGYTF	TGTGCCTGGAGAGACAGGGTAGGCTATGGCTACACCTTC
TRBV10-1	TRBJ2-3	TRBD2	CASKRDAGGTDTQYF	TGCGCCAGCAAGCGGGACGCTGGGGGCACAGATACGCAGTATTTT
TRBV28	TRBJ2-5	TRBD2	CATTSGRASAETQYF	TGTGCCACTACTAGCGGGAGGGCCTCGGCAGAGACCCAGTACTTC
TRBV4-2	TRBJ2-3	.	CASSQEALVDTQYF	TGTGCCAGCAGCCAGGAAGCCCTAGTTGATACGCAGTATTTT
TRBV19	TRBJ2-7	TRBD2	CASSPTALAASYEQYF	TGTGCCAGTAGTCCCACCGCTCTAGCGGCTTCCTACGAGCAGTACTTC
TRBV15	TRBJ2-7	.	CATSRDLATSSYEQYF	TGTGCCACCAGCAGAGATTTGGCGACTAGCTCCTACGAGCAGTACTTC
TRBV29-1	TRBJ2-3	.	CSVQIRRGNTDTQYF	TGCAGCGTTCAGATACGACGGGGCAACACAGATACGCAGTATTTT
TRBV11-2	TRBJ2-3	.	CASSLRTHSRTDTQYF	TGTGCCAGCTCCCTAAGGACCCACTCAAGGACAGATACGCAGTATTTT
TRBV6-5	TRBJ2-6	.	CASQNSGANVLTF	TGTGCCAGCCAGAACTCTGGGGCCAACGTCCTGACTTTC
TRBV5-1	TRBJ1-1	TRBD1	CASSSGTGAMNTEAFF	TGCGCCAGCAGCTCCGGGACAGGGGCCATGAACACTGAAGCTTTCTTT
TRBV7-8	TRBJ2-5	.	CASSYHMLETQYF	TGTGCCAGCAGTTATCATATGCTGGAGACCCAGTACTTC